This entry is about one T cell receptor (beta chain). Its target is unknown. The sample is drawn from a study of cytomegalovirus exposure and HLA in healthy donors. About the research overall: The study placed approximately 80% of its 398 genotyped donors in the Caucasian-associated ancestry cluster.

Study-level points and caveats: Later on, an analysis found that several of the most significant clusters appeared to be linked to common viral pathogens, which included parvovirus B19. A later analysis revealed that TCR association rates differed between HLA loci, peaking at DRB1 and bottoming out at HLA-C. Later genetic work tied a missense DCLRE1C variant to beta-chain V and J trimming.

Primers included in the PCR were 60 Vbeta and 13 Jbeta primers. Here immunoSEQ multiplex PCR was the method, and the copy in TCRdb shows in-frame clones only, minus some. Here the sample spans about 190,000 clones, roughly 73% being singletons. Germline CDR1 and CDR2: SGHDT and YYEEEE. J gave up 5 bases and V 4 bases, and 11 bases lay outside the gene matches. The CDR3 extends over 15 amino acids. The TCR was taken from a woman in her twenties or thirties in good health and CMV-seronegative. The rearrangement joins TRBV5-6 to TRBJ2-5, with 7 nucleotides matching TRBD2. Sequencing input: PBMCs. The CDR3 DNA reads TGTGCCAGCAGCCCCTCGGGCGGGAGTTGGGAGACCCAGTACTTC. Translation: CASSPSGGSWETQYF.